These 12 T cell receptor beta chains were sequenced from one sample in a study of blood T cell repertoires in COVID-19. Data came from immunoSEQ multiplex PCR; TCRdb stores just in-frame clones and leaves some out. The sample records about 99,000 clones, nearly 85% being singletons. Sequencing input: peripheral blood. The receptors shown here come from a human donor in a cohort sampled during active or convalescent COVID-19.

V and J are TRBV19 and TRBJ2-2; tentatively, D is TRBD1 (8 bases). Per the germline V gene, CDR1 is LNHDA and CDR2 is SQIVND (reference sequence). The V gene lost 4 bases and the J gene lost 2 bases, with 23 bases spanning the gap. The CDR3 extends over 19 amino acids. The CDR3 DNA sequence: TGTGCCAGTAGTAAGAGCCCAACAGGGGGGGGCGCCAACACCGGGGAGCTGTTTTTT. Protein product: CASSKSPTGGGANTGELFF.

J is TRBJ2-1 and V is TRBV15, with D possibly matching TRBD1 (6 bases). This CDR3 is built from 13 residues. Trimming removed 5 bases from V and 15 bases from J, with 20 bases in between. Germline V gene sequence: CDR1 LNHNV, CDR2 YYDKDF (reference sequence). CDR3 nucleotides: TGTGCCACCAGCGGGACCCCGGACAGACTGCCGTTCTTC. Amino acid sequence: CATSGTPDRLPFF.

This clone occurred once. The chain joins TRBV5-8 to TRBJ1-1; TRBD1 matches at 10 bases. CDR3 length: 12 residues. Unmatched junction bases numbered 3, after V lost 3 bases and J lost 10 bases. Per the germline V gene, CDR1 is SGHTS and CDR2 is YDEGEE. The CDR3 coding sequence is TGTGCCAGCAGCTACGGACAGGGGGGAGCTTTCTTT. It translates to CASSYGQGGAFF.

In its sample, this clone was seen a few times. V is TRBV19 and J is TRBJ1-5; D perhaps matches TRBD1 (6 bases). Germline-derived CDR1 and CDR2 are LNHDA and SQIVND (reference sequence). The CDR3 has 16 amino acids. Deletions cut 5 bases from V and 7 bases from J, with 21 bases between. This chain's CDR3 is CASSPDFFRGSQPQHF. The CDR3 bases are TGTGCCAGTAGTCCTGATTTTTTCAGGGGAAGCCAGCCCCAGCATTTT. The whole variable domain, filled in from reference TRBV19 and TRBJ1-5, reads DGGITQSPKYLFRKEGQNVTLSCEQNLNHDAMYWYRQDPGQGLRLIYYSQIVNDFQKGDIAEGYSVSREKKESFPLTVTSAQKNPTAFYLCASSPDFFRGSQPQHFGDGTRLSIL.

The CDR3 sequence is CASTVGQVLMNTEAFF. The CDR3 bases are TGCGCCAGCACCGTAGGACAGGTTCTCATGAACACTGAAGCTTTCTTT. This chain uses TRBV5-1 with TRBJ1-1, with 7 bases fitting TRBD1. J was trimmed by 0 bases and V by 6 bases; bases with no gene match: 11. The CDR3 covers 16 residues. Germline V CDR1 and CDR2: SGHRS, YFSETQ.

J is TRBJ2-3 and V is TRBV6-1; TRBD2 agrees at 7 bases. The V gene's germline CDR1 is MNHNS and CDR2 SASEGT. The length of the CDR3 is 14 residues. V lost 6 bases, J lost 0 bases, and 3 bases stayed unmatched. The CDR3 sequence is CASRPAGSTDTQYF. CDR3 in DNA: TGTGCCAGCAGACCAGCGGGGAGCACAGATACGCAGTATTTT.

The chain carries TRBV9 and TRBJ2-1; weak D call: TRBD1 (6 bases). Between the trimmed V and J ends, which lost 0 bases and 5 bases, there was a span of 15 bases. The CDR3 totals 16 residues. Looked up from germline, CDR1 is SGDLS and CDR2 is YYNGEE. CDR3 nucleotide sequence: TGTGCCAGCAGCGTAGCCGGGACACCAATCAACAATGAGCAGTTCTTC. Translated: CASSVAGTPINNEQFF.

This chain links TRBV6-6 with TRBJ1-5, with TRBD1 identical over 7 bases. Germline loops: CDR1 MNHNY, CDR2 SVGAGI (reference sequence). The CDR3 runs to 15 residues. Trimming at V came to 5 bases and at J to 5 bases, leaving 9 bases not matched to a gene. CDR3 sequence reads: CASSDLGTAYQPQHF. The CDR3 DNA reads TGTGCCAGCAGTGATCTCGGGACAGCATATCAGCCCCAGCATTTT.

The rearrangement joins TRBV9 to TRBJ1-3, with D unresolved. The ends were cut back, 4 bases at V and 4 bases at J, with 15 bases in the middle. The CDR3 sequence is 15 residues long. Per germline, CDR1 SGDLS and CDR2 YYNGEE. DNA of the CDR3: TGTGCCAGCAGCCTGGCGACGGGAAGGGGAAACACCATATATTTT. It yields the protein CASSLATGRGNTIYF.

The V and J genes are TRBV4-1 and TRBJ1-2; D unclear. The CDR3 totals 16 residues. V gave up 1 base and J gave up 12 bases, with 24 bases separating them. Germline lookup yields CDR1 MGHRA and CDR2 YSYEKL. CDR3 nucleotide sequence: TGCGCCAGCAGCCAAGTGGGGAGGGCAAAGGTTCCCCACAACACCTTC. This codes for CASSQVGRAKVPHNTF.

The V call is TRBV2, the J call TRBJ1-5; 8 positions agree with TRBD1. The junction had 5 bases not matched to a gene; V was cut back by 5 bases and J by 2 bases. The CDR3 has 15 amino acids. Germline CDR1 reads SNHLY; CDR2 reads FYNNEI. The CDR3 protein is CASSLDRVGNQPQHF. The DNA of the CDR3 is TGTGCCAGCAGTCTGGACAGGGTGGGCAATCAGCCCCAGCATTTT.

The gene calls are TRBV5-6 and TRBJ1-1; possible D gene TRBD1, 5 bases. Trimming took off 7 bases at V and 3 bases at J, with 13 bases between the two ends. CDR3 size: 13 residues. Germline CDR1 SGHDT, CDR2 YYEEEE. This CDR3 reads CASEGRGYTEAFF. The CDR3 DNA sequence: TGTGCCAGCGAGGGGCGGGGGTACACTGAAGCTTTCTTT.